These 19 T cell receptor beta chains originate from one sample sequenced in a study of T cells in tumors after PD-1 blockade (dated by TCRdb to about 2019). Receptor libraries were prepared by the immunoSEQ multiplex PCR assay. In its TCRdb copy, this immuneACCESS table keeps in-frame sequences only and misses some clones. Where compared with another copy, unresolved V genes explain less than half of these, and the others have no known cause. For this sample the table gives about 3,900 clones, of which about 67% were detected only once. The ten most abundant clones make up approximately 18% of the sample. According to the study, the label for this sample's time point signals: before anti-PD-1 therapy. The starting material was tumor tissue, obtained before anti-PD-1 treatment. The receptor set was obtained from a human donor with basal cell carcinoma.

The J gene is TRBJ2-2, the V gene TRBV7-9; the D gene is possibly TRBD1 (5 bases). The germline V gene has CDR1 SEHNR and CDR2 FQNEAQ (reference sequence). Trimming left V 5 bases short and J 8 bases short, with 12 bases between. The CDR3 has 13 residues. Written as DNA, the CDR3 is TGTGCCAGCAGCCCAGGGAACCTGGGGGAGCTGTTTTTT. Amino acid sequence: CASSPGNLGELFF.

This clone was seen a handful of times. The V and J genes are TRBV7-9 and TRBJ2-2, with 11 bases lining up with TRBD1. Losses at the gene ends were 3 bases for V and 1 base for J; bases not matched to a gene: 7. Per germline, CDR1 SEHNR and CDR2 FQNEAQ (reference sequence). CDR3 length: 18 residues. CDR3 sequence (DNA): TGTGCCAGCAGCTTTTGGACAGGGGGCTCCCTGAACACCGGGGAGCTGTTTTTT. Protein: CASSFWTGGSLNTGELFF.

This clone was counted only a few times. V usage is TRBV4-3 and J usage is TRBJ2-7, with D possibly TRBD2 on 6 matching bases. Germline CDR1 and CDR2: LGHNA and YSLEER. The CDR3 totals 13 residues. V shed 0 bases and J shed 9 bases, with 12 bases lying between them. CDR3 amino acids: CASSQDRTTVQYF. CDR3 nucleotides: TGCGCCAGCAGCCAAGATAGGACTACCGTGCAGTACTTC.

By sample fraction, this clone is large. This chain connects TRBV7-9 to TRBJ2-3; the match to TRBD2 covers 10 bases. The CDR3 is 18 amino acids. CDR1 SEHNR and CDR2 FQNEAQ come from the germline V gene (reference sequence). V shed 5 bases, J shed 2 bases, and the junction held 13 bases outside the gene matches. CDR3 sequence (DNA): TGTGCCAGCAGCCCACCCTCTCTAGCGGGGGTTGACACAGATACGCAGTATTTT. Translated: CASSPPSLAGVDTDTQYF.

This clone was counted a few times. The V call is TRBV3-1 (or the pseudogene TRBV3-2), the J call TRBJ1-5, with D hard to call. The CDR3 has 15 amino acids. V was cut by 1 base and J by 2 bases, with 9 bases left in between. The germline V gene has CDR1 LGHDT and CDR2 YNNKEL (reference sequence). The CDR3 here is CASSQGNYGNQPQHF. The CDR3 region has the DNA TGTGCCAGCAGCCAAGGTAATTACGGCAATCAGCCCCAGCATTTT.

This clone turned up a few times. J is TRBJ2-7 and V is TRBV24-1; 8 nucleotides match TRBD2. The CDR3 covers 16 residues. Trimming at V came to 0 bases and at J to 0 bases, leaving 3 bases not matched to a gene. The germline V gene encodes CDR1 KGHDR and CDR2 SFDVKD. CDR3 sequence: CATSDLPSGGSYEQYF. The CDR3 coding sequence is TGTGCCACCAGTGATTTGCCCAGCGGGGGCTCCTACGAGCAGTACTTC.

The gene calls are TRBV7-5 and TRBJ1-1. TRBV7-5 counts as a pseudogene. CDR3 length equals 14 residues. CDR3 region: CVRSLAGVNTEAFF. CDR3 nucleotides: TGTGTCAGAAGCTTGGCCGGGGTGAACACTGAAGCTTTCTTT.

The chain employs TRBV11-1 and TRBJ1-3; 8 bases are a match to TRBD1. V lost 5 bases and J lost 2; bases outside the gene matches: 5. This CDR3 contains 15 residues. Germline V gives CDR1 SGHAT, CDR2 FQDESV (reference sequence). As DNA, the CDR3 is TGTGCCAGCAGCCACTCGACAGGGGCTGGAAACACCATATATTTT. Translating gives CASSHSTGAGNTIYF.

This chain links TRBV29-1 with TRBJ2-1; no clear D gene. The V end lost 6 bases, the J end lost 5 bases, and 11 bases lay between the germline ends. Germline V lookup: CDR1 SQVTM, CDR2 ANQGSEA. The CDR3 sequence is 12 residues long. CDR3 sequence: CSVVLADNEQFF. For the CDR3, the DNA is TGCAGCGTGGTTTTAGCTGACAATGAGCAGTTCTTC.

The V and J genes are TRBV10-3 and TRBJ2-1; TRBD1 matches at 10 bases. The CDR3 length is 15 residues. Germline assignment: CDR1 ENHRY and CDR2 SYGVKD. The J segment lost 4 bases and the V segment lost 4 bases, leaving 4 bases of the junction unmatched. The CDR3 coding sequence is TGTGCCATCAGTGGACAGGGGGCGAAATACAATGAGCAGTTCTTC. Amino acid sequence: CAISGQGAKYNEQFF.

The chain links TRBV6-5 to TRBJ1-2; D unclear. The CDR3 is 13 residues long. The ends were cut back, 10 bases at V and 8 bases at J, with 20 bases in the middle. CDR1 is MNHEY and CDR2 is SVGAGI in the germline V gene. Here the CDR3 DNA reads TGTGCCACTGAGGAGGGTGGAGGGAGGGGCTACACCTTC. Encoded protein: CATEEGGGRGYTF.

This clone has a handful of counts. The rearrangement uses TRBV5-6 and TRBJ1-2, with D hard to call. Between the trimmed V and J ends, which lost 4 bases and 5 bases, there was a span of 6 bases. Germline-derived CDR1 and CDR2 are SGHDT and YYEEEE. This CDR3 region has 11 residues. The CDR3: CASSMGYGYTF. CDR3 coding DNA: TGTGCCAGCAGCATGGGGTATGGCTACACCTTC.

The chain carries TRBV6-4 and TRBJ2-2, with a weak D call TRBD2 (5 bases). V dropped 9 bases and J dropped 9 bases, with 26 bases sitting between them. The length of the CDR3 is 16 residues. Germline CDR1 and CDR2: MRHNA and SNTAGT. The CDR3 sequence: CARKNRMREGRRELFF. CDR3 nucleotide sequence: TGTGCCAGAAAGAACCGTATGAGAGAGGGCCGACGGGAGCTGTTTTTT.

The chain combines TRBV5-5 with TRBJ1-1; D call uncertain. Germline V gene data show CDR1 as SGHKS and CDR2 as YYEKEE (reference sequence). V lost 1 base and J lost 4, with 8 bases in between. This CDR3 comprises 13 residues. In nucleotides, the CDR3 is TGTGCCAGCAGCTTGAAGGGCGGCACTGAAGCTTTCTTT. Amino acids: CASSLKGGTEAFF.

This clone turned up a few times. The rearrangement joins TRBV4-1 to TRBJ2-1; D is unresolved. CDR1 and CDR2 from the germline V gene are MGHRA and YSYEKL. The length of the CDR3 is 15 residues. V dropped 0 bases and J dropped 8 bases, with 14 bases sitting between them. The CDR3 DNA is TGCGCCAGCAGCCAAGATCCCATGAGTTATTATGAGCAGTTCTTC. It encodes CASSQDPMSYYEQFF.

This chain joins TRBV7-2 and TRBJ2-1, with TRBD2 identical over 7 bases. V shed 7 bases and J 7 bases; nucleotides not matched to a gene: 10. Germline V CDR1 and CDR2: SGHTA, FQGNSA. The CDR3 loop spans 14 amino acids. The CDR3 DNA follows: TGTGCCAGCACCGCCCGTCGGGGAGGGAATGAGCAGTTCTTC. Its translation is CASTARRGGNEQFF.

This chain joins TRBV9 and TRBJ2-1, with 8 bases that match TRBD2. This CDR3 is 16 amino acids long. CDR1 and CDR2 from the germline V gene are SGDLS and YYNGEE. The V segment lost 0 bases and the J segment 7 bases; nucleotides outside the gene matches: 9. The CDR3 DNA sequence: TGTGCCAGCAGCGTAGCCCTGCGGGAGGAGCAAAATGAGCAGTTCTTC. Residues: CASSVALREEQNEQFF.

The rearrangement joins TRBV18 to TRBJ2-7; 7 nucleotides agree with TRBD2. The V gene end was trimmed by 3 bases and the J gene end by 0 bases; junction bases not matched to a gene: 2. This CDR3 has 14 amino acids. Germline CDR1 is KGHSH and CDR2 is LQKENI. The CDR3 loop reads CASSPPGGSYEQYF. The CDR3 bases are TGTGCCAGCTCACCTCCGGGGGGCTCCTACGAGCAGTACTTC.

Here the CDR3 DNA reads TGTGCCAGCAGCCCTACCCGGTGGGACACCATATATTTT. Protein: CASSPTRWDTIYF. The chain links TRBV7-9 to TRBJ1-3; D is uncertain. The CDR3 runs to 13 residues. The V gene lost 5 bases and the J gene lost 8 bases, with 13 bases spanning the gap. Germline V gene data show CDR1 as SEHNR and CDR2 as FQNEAQ (reference sequence). Combining the CDR3 with reference TRBV7-9 and TRBJ1-3 gives the whole variable domain DTGVSQNPRHKITKRGQNVTFRCDPISEHNRLYWYRQTLGQGPEFLTYFQNEAQLEKSRLLSDRFSAERPKGSFSTLEIQRTEQGDSAMYLCASSPTRWDTIYFGEGSWLTVV.